This T cell receptor beta chain was observed in a study of Ad26.COV2.S vaccination and SARS-CoV-2 variants. The study's findings and limits: The breadth of spike-specific CD8+ and CD4+ T cell responses after vaccination was reportedly substantial. Spike-specific TCR breadth in vaccine recipients exceeded that seen in placebo recipients. Possible underestimation of total T cell responses by the TCR breadth and depth analyses was noted.

Germline V gives CDR1 SGHNT, CDR2 YYREEE (reference sequence). There are 12 residues in the CDR3. The V gene lost 3 bases and the J gene lost 5 bases, with 6 bases spanning the gap. A note on this clone: Antigen specificity is unknown.

The protocol was immunoSEQ multiplex PCR, while the TCRdb copy is restricted to in-frame clones and leaves out a portion. The repertoire holds more than 150,000 clones, with around 85% as singletons. The clonotype originates from a human donor who had recovered from COVID-19. The chain combines TRBV5-4 with TRBJ2-1, with D unclear. The sequenced sample was peripheral blood, obtained after recovery from COVID-19. As DNA, the CDR3 is TGTGCCAGCAGCTCCCGGGACAATGAGCAGTTCTTC. Its translation is CASSSRDNEQFF.